The present TCR beta chain was sequenced within a study of blood T cells in healthy people across ages. Extractions gave at least 6 micrograms of total RNA per sample. Together with a sample-barcoded 5' primer, a J-beta primer mix was included in a second PCR lasting about 6 to 12 cycles. The template-switch adaptor was a 5' adaptor with 12 random nucleotides. It tagged each cDNA molecule. Per-sample output comprised a minimum of 2.5 million paired-end reads containing CDR3. TCRdb recomputed calls from the 5' RACE reads with MiXCR, one row per CDR3 protein. Of around 970,000 distinct CDR3 sequences detected, 51% appear once; the ten largest clones hold over 20%. Remarks on this clonotype: Its matching antigen is unknown.

Germline-derived CDR1 and CDR2 are MNHEY and SMNVEV (reference sequence). V shed 8 bases, J shed 7 bases, and the junction held 7 bases outside the gene matches. This CDR3 comprises 13 residues. Notes on the study in general: Strongly correlated with naive T cell percentage was TCR beta diversity.

This TCR came from a woman aged 60 to 75 in good health. The material sequenced was blood. V usage is TRBV27 and J usage is TRBJ1-4; 7 bases agree with TRBD1. The CDR3 loop reads CASGKGAGEKLFF. DNA of the CDR3: TGTGCCAGCGGGAAGGGGGCCGGTGAAAAACTGTTTTTT. The full variable domain, rest sourced from reference TRBV27 and TRBJ1-4, is EAQVTQNPRYLITVTGKKLTVTCSQNMNHEYMSWYRQDPGLGLRQIYYSMNVEVTDKGDVPEGYKVSRKEKRNFPLILESPSPNQTSLYFCASGKGAGEKLFFGSGTQLSVL.